These 17 T cell receptor beta chains came from one sample sequenced in a study of T-cell reconstitution after alpha-beta-depleted transplantation in children. Unique molecular identifiers were built into the TCRbeta library. TCRdb called the PCR reads again in MiXCR, with one record for every CDR3 protein. This sample yields about 220,000 distinct CDR3 sequences, of which roughly 18% are seen a single time; about 45% belongs to the top ten. Here the sequenced sample was PBMCs, mostly from graft donor cells, taken 360 days after TCRalphabeta/CD19-depleted stem cell transplant. The receptor set was obtained from a male patient between 2 and 10 years old who had a stem cell transplant for acute lymphoblastic leukemia, so the T cells may come from the graft donor.

This clonotype was seen ten or more times. The J gene is TRBJ1-4, the V gene TRBV12-3 or TRBV12-4; D is perhaps TRBD1 (5 bases). The CDR3 runs 15 residues. V was trimmed by 4 bases and J by 6 bases, leaving 15 bases between them. The DNA for the CDR3 is TGTGCCAGCAGTTCCCGGTGGGGGATCGATGAAAAACTGTTTTTT. Its translation: CASSSRWGIDEKLFF.

Only a few counts were recorded for this clonotype. The chain employs TRBV20-1 and TRBJ2-2, with 10 nucleotides matching TRBD1. The CDR3 extends over 12 amino acids. CDR1 and CDR2 (germline): DFQATT, SNEGSKA (reference sequence). Trimming at V came to 6 bases and at J to 6 bases, leaving 1 base not matched to a gene. CDR3 DNA sequence: TGCAGTGCCGACAGGGGGCCCGGGGAGCTGTTTTTT. This sequence encodes CSADRGPGELFF.

This clonotype was counted between two and nine times. V gene TRBV20-1 combines with J gene TRBJ2-5; TRBD1 might be the D (5 bases). The CDR3 extends over 13 amino acids. Germline V gene data show CDR1 as DFQATT and CDR2 as SNEGSKA (reference sequence). The V end lost 8 bases, the J end lost 5 bases, and 18 bases lay between the germline ends. The CDR3 nucleotides are TGCAGTTGTCGGCAGGGCCCTACCGAGACCCAGTACTTC. This sequence encodes CSCRQGPTETQYF.

This clonotype was detected a few times. This CDR3 reads CASSFPGHPSNQPQHF. For the CDR3, the DNA is TGTGCCAGCAGCTTCCCGGGACACCCTAGCAATCAGCCCCAGCATTTT. The V call is TRBV5-8, the J call TRBJ1-5; a weak D match, TRBD1 (6 bases). Germline V gene data show CDR1 as SGHTS and CDR2 as YDEGEE. The CDR3 has 16 residues. Trimming cost V 2 bases and J 0 bases, with 12 bases left between them.

This clonotype was seen repeatedly, ten times or more. DNA of the CDR3: TGTGCCATCAGTGAGTCCCCCTTAGGGGCCAACGTCCTGACTTTC. Protein: CAISESPLGANVLTF. The chain uses TRBV10-3 and TRBJ2-6; D uncertain. The germline V and J ends were trimmed by 0 bases and 4 bases, with 7 bases remaining between them. CDR1 is ENHRY and CDR2 is SYGVKD in the germline V gene. This CDR3 contains 15 residues.

This clonotype was observed many times. This chain links TRBV12-3 or TRBV12-4 with TRBJ2-1, with TRBD2 identical over 12 bases. The CDR3 runs 15 residues. Germline trimming cut 6 bases from V and 8 bases from J; bases unmatched to any gene: 8. The DNA of the CDR3 is TGTGCCAGCAGAGAAACTAGCGGGGGGCGGCATGAGCAGTTCTTC. Its translation is CASRETSGGRHEQFF.

The CDR3, as DNA: TGTGCCAGCAGTCCCCTTGTGGAGCAGTACTTC. Amino acids: CASSPLVEQYF. The chain recombines TRBV25-1 with TRBJ2-7, with no clear D. CDR1 MGHDK and CDR2 SYGVNS come from the germline V gene. The CDR3 covers 11 residues. V was pared by 5 bases and J by 7 bases, with 9 bases between.

This chain links TRBV18 with TRBJ1-5; 7 bases are a match to TRBD1. After removal of 6 bases from V and 0 bases from J, the junction contained 2 bases not matched to a gene. Germline V CDR1 and CDR2: KGHSH, LQKENI. This CDR3 region has 14 residues. In DNA form, the CDR3 reads TGTGCCAGCTCGGCAGGGGGTAGCAATCAGCCCCAGCATTTT. Translated: CASSAGGSNQPQHF.

This clonotype was picked up a small number of times. The rearrangement joins TRBV9 to TRBJ2-7; D is unresolved. V was cut by 0 bases and J by 1 base, with 8 bases left in between. Looked up from germline, CDR1 is SGDLS and CDR2 is YYNGEE. This CDR3 has 14 amino acids. CDR3 sequence reads: CASSVEAASYEQYF. CDR3 DNA: TGTGCCAGCAGCGTAGAGGCAGCGTCCTACGAGCAGTACTTC.

In this sample, this clonotype turned up a few times. The chain links TRBV5-8 to TRBJ1-3; no clear D. CDR3 length equals 15 residues. The V end lost 0 bases, the J end lost 0 bases, and 7 bases lay between the germline ends. Germline values: CDR1 SGHTS, CDR2 YDEGEE. CDR3 bases: TGTGCCAGCAGCTTGGGCATCGACTCTGGAAACACCATATATTTT. Its protein product is CASSLGIDSGNTIYF.

About this clonotype itself: A much larger clonotype is one base distant, so this may be a read error. The genes are TRBV10-3 and TRBJ2-3; D is possibly TRBD2 (6 bases). In germline, CDR1 is ENHRY, CDR2 SYGVKD. The CDR3 consists of 14 residues. The CDR3 loop is CAFSEGLGTDTQYF. The CDR3 coding sequence is TGTGCCTTCAGTGAGGGACTGGGAACTGATACGCAGTATTTT.

Ten or more counts support this clonotype. The gene calls are TRBV2 and TRBJ1-1; 8 bases are shared with TRBD1. The germline V gene has CDR1 SNHLY and CDR2 FYNNEI. V lost 6 bases and J lost 10; bases outside the gene matches: 4. The CDR3 consists of 11 residues. DNA of the CDR3: TGTGCCAGCAGCCTTGACAGGGGAGCTTTCTTT. It is translated as CASSLDRGAFF.

The chain combines TRBV12-3 or TRBV12-4 with TRBJ1-3; the D is unclear. The CDR3 extends over 10 amino acids. The V end lost 5 bases, the J end lost 5 bases, and 1 base lay between the germline ends. The CDR3, as DNA: TGTGCCAGCAGTCGAAACACCATATATTTT. As protein: CASSRNTIYF.

At least ten counts were recorded for this clonotype. The chain combines TRBV29-1 with TRBJ2-3, with D unresolved. CDR1 is SQVTM and CDR2 is ANQGSEA in the germline V gene. This CDR3 is 9 amino acids long. V was shortened by 7 bases and J by 5 bases, with 4 bases between the two germline ends. CDR3 in DNA: TGCAGCGAGGGAGATACGCAGTATTTT. Protein sequence: CSEGDTQYF.

This clonotype was counted only a few times. The chain is built from TRBV3-1 and TRBJ2-5, with 12 bases aligning to TRBD2. The length of the CDR3 is 16 residues. The germline CDR1 and CDR2 sequences are LGHDT and YNNKEL (reference sequence). V lost 2 bases and J lost 1; bases outside the gene matches: 2. CDR3 loop: CASSQLAGGPQETQYF. The CDR3 DNA is TGTGCCAGCAGCCAACTAGCGGGAGGGCCCCAAGAGACCCAGTACTTC.

This chain uses TRBV7-8 with TRBJ2-1; 10 bases are shared with TRBD1. J lost 10 bases, V lost 5 bases, and 11 bases had no gene match. Per the germline V gene, CDR1 is SGHVS and CDR2 is FQNEAQ. The CDR3 has 15 residues. The CDR3 region is CASSPGDRGPVEQFF. The CDR3 nucleotides read TGTGCCAGCAGCCCAGGGGACAGGGGCCCCGTGGAGCAGTTCTTC.

The chain joins TRBV5-1 to TRBJ2-7, with 9 bases aligning to TRBD1. V was pared by 4 bases and J by 5 bases, with 7 bases of the junction left unmatched. CDR1 SGHRS and CDR2 YFSETQ come from the germline V gene. The CDR3 runs 14 residues. CDR3: CASSTGQGKDEQYF. The CDR3 DNA sequence: TGCGCCAGCAGCACCGGACAGGGGAAGGACGAGCAGTACTTC.